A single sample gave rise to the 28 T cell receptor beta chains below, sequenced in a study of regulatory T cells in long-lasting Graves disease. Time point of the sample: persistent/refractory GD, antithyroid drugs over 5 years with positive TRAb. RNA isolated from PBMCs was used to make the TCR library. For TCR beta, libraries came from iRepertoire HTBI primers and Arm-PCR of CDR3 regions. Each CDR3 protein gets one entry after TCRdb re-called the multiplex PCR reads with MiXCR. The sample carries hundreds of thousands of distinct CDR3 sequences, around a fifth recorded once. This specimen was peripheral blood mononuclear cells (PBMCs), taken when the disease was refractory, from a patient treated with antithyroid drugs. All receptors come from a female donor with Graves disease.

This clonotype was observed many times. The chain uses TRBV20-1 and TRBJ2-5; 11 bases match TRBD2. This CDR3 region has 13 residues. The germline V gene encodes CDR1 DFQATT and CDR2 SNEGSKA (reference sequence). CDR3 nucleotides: TGCAGGTTAGCGGGAGGGCCAGGAGAGACCCAGTACTTC. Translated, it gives CRLAGGPGETQYF.

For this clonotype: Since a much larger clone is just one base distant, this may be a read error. CDR3 protein: CATSDTRGRRQPQHF. The CDR3 DNA follows: TGTGCCACCAGTGATACCCGGGGCAGAAGGCAGCCCCAGCATTTT. The chain combines TRBV24-1 with TRBJ1-5, with D possibly TRBD1 on 5 matching bases. The V gene lost 3 bases and the J gene lost 7 bases, with 15 bases spanning the gap. Germline CDR1 and CDR2: KGHDR and SFDVKD. This CDR3 region has 15 residues.

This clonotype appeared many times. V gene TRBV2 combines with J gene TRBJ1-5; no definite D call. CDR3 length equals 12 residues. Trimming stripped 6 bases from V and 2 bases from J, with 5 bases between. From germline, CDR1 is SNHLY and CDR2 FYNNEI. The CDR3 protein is CASSRGNQPQHF. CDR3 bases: TGTGCCAGCAGCCGGGGCAATCAGCCCCAGCATTTT.

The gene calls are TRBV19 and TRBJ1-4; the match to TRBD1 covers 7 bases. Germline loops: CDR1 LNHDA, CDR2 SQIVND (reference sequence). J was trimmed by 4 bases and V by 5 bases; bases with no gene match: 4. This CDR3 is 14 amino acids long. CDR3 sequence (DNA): TGTGCCAGTAGTCGGACAGGTGATAATGAAAAACTGTTTTTT. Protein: CASSRTGDNEKLFF.

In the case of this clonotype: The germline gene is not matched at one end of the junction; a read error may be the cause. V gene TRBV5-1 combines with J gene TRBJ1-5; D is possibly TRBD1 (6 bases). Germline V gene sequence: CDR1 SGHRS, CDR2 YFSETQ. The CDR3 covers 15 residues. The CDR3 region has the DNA TGCGCCGGCAGCTTGTTAGGGGGTATGAATCAGCCCCAGCATTTT. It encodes CAGSLLGGMNQPQHF.

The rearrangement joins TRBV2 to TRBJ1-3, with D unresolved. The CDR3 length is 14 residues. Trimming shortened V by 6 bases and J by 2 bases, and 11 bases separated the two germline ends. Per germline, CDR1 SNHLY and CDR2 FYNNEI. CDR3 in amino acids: CASSEDFTGNTIYF. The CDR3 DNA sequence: TGTGCCAGCAGCGAGGATTTTACTGGAAACACCATATATTTT. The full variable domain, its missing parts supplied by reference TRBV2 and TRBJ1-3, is EPEVTQTPSHQVTQMGQEVILRCVPISNHLYFYWYRQILGQKVEFLVSFYNNEISEKSEIFDDQFSVERPDGSNFTLKIRSTKLEDSAMYFCASSEDFTGNTIYFGEGSWLTVV.

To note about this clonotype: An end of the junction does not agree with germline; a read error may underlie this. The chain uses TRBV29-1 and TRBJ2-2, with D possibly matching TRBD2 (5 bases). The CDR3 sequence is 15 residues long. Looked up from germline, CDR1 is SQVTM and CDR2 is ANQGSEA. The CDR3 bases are TGCAGCGCCCACTCGCAGGAGACCAACACCGGGAAGCTGTTTTTT. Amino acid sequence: CSAHSQETNTGKLFF.

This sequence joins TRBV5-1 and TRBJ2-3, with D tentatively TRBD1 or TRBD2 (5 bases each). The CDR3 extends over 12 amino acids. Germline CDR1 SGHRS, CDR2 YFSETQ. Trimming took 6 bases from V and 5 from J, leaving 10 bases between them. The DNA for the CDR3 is TGCGCCAGCAAGGTTGGGGGAGATACGCAGTATTTT. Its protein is CASKVGGDTQYF.

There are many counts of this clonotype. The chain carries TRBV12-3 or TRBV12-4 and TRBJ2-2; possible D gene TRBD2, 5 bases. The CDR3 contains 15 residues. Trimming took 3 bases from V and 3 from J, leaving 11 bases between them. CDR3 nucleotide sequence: TGTGCCAGCAGTTTTTGGCCAGCGGACACCGGGGAGCTGTTTTTT. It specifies CASSFWPADTGELFF.

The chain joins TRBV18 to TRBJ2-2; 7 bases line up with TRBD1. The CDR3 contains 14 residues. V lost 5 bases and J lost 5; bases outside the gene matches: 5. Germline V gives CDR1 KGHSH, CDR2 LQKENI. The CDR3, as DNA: TGTGCCAGCTCAACGGACAGGCTTACCGGGGAGCTGTTTTTT. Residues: CASSTDRLTGELFF.

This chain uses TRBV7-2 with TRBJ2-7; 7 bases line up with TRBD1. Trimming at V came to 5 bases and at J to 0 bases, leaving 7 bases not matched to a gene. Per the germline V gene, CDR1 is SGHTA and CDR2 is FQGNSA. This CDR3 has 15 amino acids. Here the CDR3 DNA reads TGTGCCAGCAGCCGAACCGGGACAGACTCCTACGAGCAGTACTTC. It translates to CASSRTGTDSYEQYF.

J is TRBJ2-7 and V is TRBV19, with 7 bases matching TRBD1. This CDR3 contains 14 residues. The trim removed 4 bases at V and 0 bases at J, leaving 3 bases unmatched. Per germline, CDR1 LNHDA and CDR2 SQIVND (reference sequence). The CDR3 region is CASSTRDSSYEQYF. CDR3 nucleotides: TGTGCCAGTAGTACCCGGGACAGCTCCTACGAGCAGTACTTC.

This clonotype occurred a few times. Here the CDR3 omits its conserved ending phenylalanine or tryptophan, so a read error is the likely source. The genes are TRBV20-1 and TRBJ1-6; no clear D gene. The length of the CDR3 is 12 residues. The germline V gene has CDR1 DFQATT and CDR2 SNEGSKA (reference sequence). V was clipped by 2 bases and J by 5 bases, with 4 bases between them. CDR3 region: CSARPNNSPLHS. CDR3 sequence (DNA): TGCAGTGCTAGACCGAATAATTCACCCCTCCACTCT.

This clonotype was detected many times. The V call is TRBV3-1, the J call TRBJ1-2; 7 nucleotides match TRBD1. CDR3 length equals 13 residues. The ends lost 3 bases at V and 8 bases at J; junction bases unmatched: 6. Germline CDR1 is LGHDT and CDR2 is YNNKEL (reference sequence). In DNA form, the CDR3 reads TGTGCCAGCAGCCACATAATGGACAGGGGCTACACCTTC. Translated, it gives CASSHIMDRGYTF.

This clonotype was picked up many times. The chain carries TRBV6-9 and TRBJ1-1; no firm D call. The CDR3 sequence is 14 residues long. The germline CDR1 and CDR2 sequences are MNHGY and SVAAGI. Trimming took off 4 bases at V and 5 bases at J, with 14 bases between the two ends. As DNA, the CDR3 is TGTGCCAGCAGTTCCCGACCAGATTGGACTGAAGCTTTCTTT. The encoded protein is CASSSRPDWTEAFF.

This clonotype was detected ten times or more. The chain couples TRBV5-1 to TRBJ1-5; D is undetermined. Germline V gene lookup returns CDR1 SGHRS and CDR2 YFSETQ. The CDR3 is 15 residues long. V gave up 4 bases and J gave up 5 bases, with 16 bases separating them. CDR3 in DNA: TGCGCCAGCAGCCAAGCCGGGCTACCATATCAGCCCCAGCATTTT. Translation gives CASSQAGLPYQPQHF.

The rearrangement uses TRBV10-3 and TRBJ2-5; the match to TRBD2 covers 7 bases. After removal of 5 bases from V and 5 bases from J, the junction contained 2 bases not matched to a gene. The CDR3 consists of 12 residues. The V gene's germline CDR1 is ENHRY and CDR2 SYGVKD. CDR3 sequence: CAISQGGETQYF. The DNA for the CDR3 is TGTGCCATCAGTCAGGGAGGGGAGACCCAGTACTTC.

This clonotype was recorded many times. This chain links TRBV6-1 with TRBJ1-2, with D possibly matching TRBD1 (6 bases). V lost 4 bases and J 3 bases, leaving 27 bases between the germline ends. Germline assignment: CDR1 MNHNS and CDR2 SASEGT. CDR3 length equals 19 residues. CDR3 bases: TGTGCCAGCAGTGCAATGGCCGGGACAAGCCCAACAGCAGACTATGGCTACACCTTC. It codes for CASSAMAGTSPTADYGYTF.

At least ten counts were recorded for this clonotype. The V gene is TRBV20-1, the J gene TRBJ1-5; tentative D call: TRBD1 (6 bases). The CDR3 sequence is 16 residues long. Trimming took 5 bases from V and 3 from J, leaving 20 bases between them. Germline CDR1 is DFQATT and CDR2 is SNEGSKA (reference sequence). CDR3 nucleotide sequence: TGCAGTGCTCCCTTAGGGGGACAATTCTCCAATCAGCCCCAGCATTTT. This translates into CSAPLGGQFSNQPQHF.

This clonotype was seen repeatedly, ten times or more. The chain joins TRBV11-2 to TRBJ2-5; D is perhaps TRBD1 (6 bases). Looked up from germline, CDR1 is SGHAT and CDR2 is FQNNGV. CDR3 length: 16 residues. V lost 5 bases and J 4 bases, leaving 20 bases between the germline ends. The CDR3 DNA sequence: TGTGCCAGCAGCCAGGGGCAGTTGTCAAGGAGAGAGACCCAGTACTTC. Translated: CASSQGQLSRRETQYF.

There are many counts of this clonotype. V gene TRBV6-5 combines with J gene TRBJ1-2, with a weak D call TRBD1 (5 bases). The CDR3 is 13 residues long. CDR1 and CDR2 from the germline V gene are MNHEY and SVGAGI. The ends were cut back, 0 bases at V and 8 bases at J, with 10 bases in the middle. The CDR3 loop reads CASSYSGVDGYTF. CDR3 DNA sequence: TGTGCCAGCAGTTACTCGGGGGTTGACGGCTACACCTTC.

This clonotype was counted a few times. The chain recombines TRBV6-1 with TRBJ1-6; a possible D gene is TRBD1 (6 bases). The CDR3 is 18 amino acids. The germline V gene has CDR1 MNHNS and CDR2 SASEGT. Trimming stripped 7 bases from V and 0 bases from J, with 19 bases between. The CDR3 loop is CASNSPTGVDSYNSPLHF. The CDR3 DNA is TGTGCCAGCAACTCTCCGACAGGCGTGGACTCCTATAATTCACCCCTCCACTTT.

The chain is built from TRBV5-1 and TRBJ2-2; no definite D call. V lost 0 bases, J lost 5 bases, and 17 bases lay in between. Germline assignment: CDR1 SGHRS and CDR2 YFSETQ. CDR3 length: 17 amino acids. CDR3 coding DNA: TGCGCCAGCAGCTTGGAAGTCAGACTCCGCATTACCGGGGAGCTGTTTTTT. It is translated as CASSLEVRLRITGELFF. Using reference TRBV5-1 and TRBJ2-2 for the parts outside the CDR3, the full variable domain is KAGVTQTPRYLIKTRGQQVTLSCSPISGHRSVSWYQQTPGQGLQFLFEYFSETQRNKGNFPGRFSGRQFSNSRSEMNVSTLELGDSALYLCASSLEVRLRITGELFFGEGSRLTVL.

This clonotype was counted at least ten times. The CDR3 is CASRRAPQGFNEKLFF. As DNA, the CDR3 is TGTGCCAGCAGACGAGCACCACAGGGGTTTAATGAAAAACTGTTTTTT. The J gene is TRBJ1-4, the V gene TRBV6-1, with 7 bases aligning to TRBD1. The junction had 11 bases not matched to a gene; V was cut back by 6 bases and J by 4 bases. The CDR3 runs 16 residues. In germline, CDR1 is MNHNS, CDR2 SASEGT.

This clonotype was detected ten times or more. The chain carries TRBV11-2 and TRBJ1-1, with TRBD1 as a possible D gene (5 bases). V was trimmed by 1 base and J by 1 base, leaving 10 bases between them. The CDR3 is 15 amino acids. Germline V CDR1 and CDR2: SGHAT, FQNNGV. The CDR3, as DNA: TGTGCCAGCAGCTTAGCGGGGGATACGAACACTGAAGCTTTCTTT. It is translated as CASSLAGDTNTEAFF.

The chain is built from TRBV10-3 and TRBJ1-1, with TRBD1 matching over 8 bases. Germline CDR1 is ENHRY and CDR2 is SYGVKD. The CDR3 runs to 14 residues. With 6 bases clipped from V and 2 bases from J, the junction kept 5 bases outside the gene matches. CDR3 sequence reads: CAIRQDRVNTEAFF. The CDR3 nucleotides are TGTGCCATCAGGCAGGACAGGGTTAACACTGAAGCTTTCTTT.

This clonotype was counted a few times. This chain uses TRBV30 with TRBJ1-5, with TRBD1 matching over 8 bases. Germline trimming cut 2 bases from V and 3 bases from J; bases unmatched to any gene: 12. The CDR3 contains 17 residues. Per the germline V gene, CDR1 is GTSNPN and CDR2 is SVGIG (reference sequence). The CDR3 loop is CAWSKGQGALVNQPQHF. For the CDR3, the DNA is TGTGCCTGGAGTAAAGGACAGGGAGCCCTCGTCAATCAGCCCCAGCATTTT. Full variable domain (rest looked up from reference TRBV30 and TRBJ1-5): SQTIHQWPATLVQPVGSPLSLECTVEGTSNPNLYWYRQAAGRGLQLLFYSVGIGQISSEVPQNLSASRPQDRQFILSSKKLLLSDSGFYLCAWSKGQGALVNQPQHFGDGTRLSIL.

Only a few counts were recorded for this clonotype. The DNA for the CDR3 is TGTGCCAGCAGCTCCTTACTCGGAACCGGGACAGGGGACTACGAGCAGTACTTC. Encoded protein: CASSSLLGTGTGDYEQYF. The chain links TRBV7-9 to TRBJ2-5; 10 bases fit TRBD1. With the DNA end fitting TRBJ2-7 better, the J assignment may be wrong. The CDR3 totals 18 residues. Germline CDR1 reads SEHNR; CDR2 reads FQNEAQ (reference sequence).